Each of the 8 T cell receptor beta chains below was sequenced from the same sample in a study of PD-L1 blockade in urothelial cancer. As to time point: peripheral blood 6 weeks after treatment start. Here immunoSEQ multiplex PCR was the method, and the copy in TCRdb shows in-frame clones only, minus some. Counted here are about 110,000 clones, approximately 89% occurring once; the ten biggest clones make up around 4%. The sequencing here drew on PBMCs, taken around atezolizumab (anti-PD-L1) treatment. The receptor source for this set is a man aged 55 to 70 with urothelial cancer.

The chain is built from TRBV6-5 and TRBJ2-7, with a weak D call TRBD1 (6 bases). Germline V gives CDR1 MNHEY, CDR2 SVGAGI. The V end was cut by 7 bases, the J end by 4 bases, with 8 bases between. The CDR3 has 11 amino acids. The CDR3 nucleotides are TGTGCCAGCACCCAGGGGTACGAGCAGTACTTC. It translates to CASTQGYEQYF.

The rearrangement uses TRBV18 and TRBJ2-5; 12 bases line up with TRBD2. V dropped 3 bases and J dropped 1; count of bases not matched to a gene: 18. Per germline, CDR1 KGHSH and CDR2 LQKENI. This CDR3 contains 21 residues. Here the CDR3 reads CASSPPIGTSGSIGFQETQYF. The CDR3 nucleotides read TGTGCCAGCTCACCGCCTATAGGGACTAGCGGGTCCATAGGTTTCCAAGAGACCCAGTACTTC.

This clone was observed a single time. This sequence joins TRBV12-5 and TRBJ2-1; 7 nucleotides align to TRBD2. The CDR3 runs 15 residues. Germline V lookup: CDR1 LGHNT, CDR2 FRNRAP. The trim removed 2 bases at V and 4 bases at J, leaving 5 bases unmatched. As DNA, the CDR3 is TGTGCTAGTGGTTTGAGGGCGGGGGATTACAATGAGCAGTTCTTC. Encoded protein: CASGLRAGDYNEQFF.

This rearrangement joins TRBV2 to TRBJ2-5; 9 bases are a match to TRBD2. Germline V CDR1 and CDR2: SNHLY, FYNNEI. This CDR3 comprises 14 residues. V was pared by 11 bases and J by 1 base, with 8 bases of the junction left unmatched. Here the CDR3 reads CARQSREGQETQYF. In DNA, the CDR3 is TGTGCCCGCCAGTCGCGGGAGGGCCAAGAGACCCAGTACTTC.

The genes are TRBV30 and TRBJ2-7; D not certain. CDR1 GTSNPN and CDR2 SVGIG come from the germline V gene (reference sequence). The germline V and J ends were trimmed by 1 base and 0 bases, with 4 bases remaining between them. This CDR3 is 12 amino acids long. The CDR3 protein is CAWSESSYEQYF. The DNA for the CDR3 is TGTGCCTGGAGTGAGAGCTCCTACGAGCAGTACTTC. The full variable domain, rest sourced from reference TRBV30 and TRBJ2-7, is SQTIHQWPATLVQPVGSPLSLECTVEGTSNPNLYWYRQAAGRGLQLLFYSVGIGQISSEVPQNLSASRPQDRQFILSSKKLLLSDSGFYLCAWSESSYEQYFGPGTRLTVT.

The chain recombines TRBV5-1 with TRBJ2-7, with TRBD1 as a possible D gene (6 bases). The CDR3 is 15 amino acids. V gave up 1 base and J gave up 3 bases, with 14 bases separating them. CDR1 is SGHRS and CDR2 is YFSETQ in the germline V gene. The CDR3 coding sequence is TGCGCCAGCAGCTTGCAGAGGACAGAAAGCTACGAGCAGTACTTC. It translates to CASSLQRTESYEQYF. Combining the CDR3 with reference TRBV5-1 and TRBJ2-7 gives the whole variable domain KAGVTQTPRYLIKTRGQQVTLSCSPISGHRSVSWYQQTPGQGLQFLFEYFSETQRNKGNFPGRFSGRQFSNSRSEMNVSTLELGDSALYLCASSLQRTESYEQYFGPGTRLTVT.

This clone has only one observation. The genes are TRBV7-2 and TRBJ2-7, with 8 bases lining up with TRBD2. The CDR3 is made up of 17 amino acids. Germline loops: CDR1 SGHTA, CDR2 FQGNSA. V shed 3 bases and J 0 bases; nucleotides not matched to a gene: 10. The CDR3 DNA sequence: TGTGCCAGCAGCTTTGGGAACCCCGGGACTAGCTCCTACGAGCAGTACTTC. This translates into CASSFGNPGTSSYEQYF. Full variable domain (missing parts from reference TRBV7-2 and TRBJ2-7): GAGVSQSPSNKVTEKGKDVELRCDPISGHTALYWYRQSLGQGLEFLIYFQGNSAPDKSGLPSDRFSAERTGGSVSTLTIQRTQQEDSAVYLCASSFGNPGTSSYEQYFGPGTRLTVT.

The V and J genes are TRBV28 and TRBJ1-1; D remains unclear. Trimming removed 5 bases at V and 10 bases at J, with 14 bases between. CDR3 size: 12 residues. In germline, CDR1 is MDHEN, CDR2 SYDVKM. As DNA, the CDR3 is TGTGCCAGCAGTCCCTACCGAAGCCCAGCTTTCTTT. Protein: CASSPYRSPAFF.